This TCR beta chain was found in a study of post-analysis software for immune sequencing data. Unique molecular identifiers were present in the TCR beta cDNA libraries. Between roughly 1 and 11 million T cells gave rise to some 520,000 cDNA molecules. TCRdb analysed the PCR reads with MiXCR anew, one entry per CDR3 protein. The sample includes approximately 400,000 distinct CDR3 sequences, approximately 33% seen only once; the top ten take under 15%. In the case of this clonotype: Its matching antigen is unknown.

The CDR3 extends over 14 amino acids. V was pared by 2 bases and J by 8 bases, with 15 bases between. Findings and limits, study-wide: The normalized Chao1 diversity of multiple sclerosis patients was significantly lower than that of controls. Among four or five TRBV segments more frequent in patients than controls were TRBV5-6, TRBV5-1 and TRBV20-1.

The sequenced sample was blood. This chain joins TRBV12-3 or TRBV12-4 and TRBJ1-2; possible D gene TRBD1, 6 bases. The receptor's source is a girl aged 10-17 years with multiple sclerosis. The CDR3 sequence: CASSLNDRPRGYTF. The CDR3 DNA reads TGTGCCAGCAGTTTAAACGACAGGCCTCGAGGCTACACCTTC.